This TCR beta chain is from a study of human versus mouse CDR3 diversity and MHC coevolution. The V gene lost 5 bases and the J gene lost 7 bases, with 19 bases spanning the gap. Germline values: CDR1 SGHRS, CDR2 YFSETQ. The CDR3 loop spans 14 amino acids. Profiled with immunoSEQ multiplex PCR; TCRdb holds only in-frame clones, not every one. This table has 50,000 to 70,000 clones, 85% to 95% appearing once. This TCR was recovered from a person between 55 and 70 years old in good health. Sample: naive CD4+ T cells from blood. Specified subset: CD45RO-negative CD62L-positive naive CD4 T cells. The chain has TRBV5-1 and TRBJ2-7; a possible D gene is TRBD2 (5 bases). The CDR3 DNA follows: TGCGCCAGCAGTGTCGACGGGCCGACGGGGGAGCAGTACTTC. It encodes CASSVDGPTGEQYF.